The rows below give T cell receptor beta chains drawn from one sample of a study of cytomegalovirus exposure and HLA in healthy donors. Assay used: immunoSEQ multiplex PCR; TCRdb lists only in-frame clones, some missing. The data hold fewer than 200,000 clones, with 68% observed a single time. The sequencing sample was made of PBMCs. These receptor sequences come from a middle-aged woman in good health and CMV-seropositive. Both conserved end residues are part of each CDR3. A D gene is named only where the DNA matches it firmly. A clone size is listed for some rows: how often the clone was seen (once, few, many), or a class if it is expanded.

>.|.|TRBV7-2|TRBJ2-1
CASSLAGDFYNEQFF
TGTGCCAGCAGCTTAGCGGGGGACTTCTACAATGAGCAGTTCTTC
>TRBD1|.|TRBV4-3|TRBJ2-1
CASSQDWDRVYNEQFF
TGCGCCAGCAGCCAAGACTGGGACAGGGTTTACAATGAGCAGTTCTTC
>.|few|TRBV18|TRBJ2-5
CASSPLGETQYF
TGTGCCAGCTCACCCCTCGGGGAGACCCAGTACTTC
>.|once|TRBV29-1|TRBJ1-2
CSVADGYTF
TGCAGCGTTGCCGATGGCTACACCTTC
>.|.|TRBV15|TRBJ1-5
CATSRETGSNQPQHF
TGTGCCACCAGCAGAGAAACCGGGAGCAATCAGCCCCAGCATTTT
>TRBD1|.|TRBV2|TRBJ2-2
CASNRQGANTGELFF
TGTGCCAGCAATCGACAGGGGGCGAACACCGGGGAGCTGTTTTTT
>.|few|TRBV27|TRBJ2-7
CASSRSSTYEQYF
TGTGCCAGCAGTCGTAGCAGCACCTACGAGCAGTACTTC
>TRBD2|.|TRBV7-9|TRBJ2-7
CASSFRTSGGWIKTYEQYF
TGTGCCAGCAGCTTCCGGACTAGCGGGGGCTGGATAAAAACCTACGAGCAGTACTTC
>.|.|TRBV28|TRBJ1-1
CASSLVAGDTEAFF
TGTGCCAGCAGTTTGGTTGCAGGGGACACTGAAGCTTTCTTT
>TRBD1|few|TRBV7-2|TRBJ2-5
CASSSDRGRETQYF
TGTGCCAGCAGCTCAGACAGGGGTCGAGAGACCCAGTACTTC
>TRBD1|.|TRBV7-2|TRBJ1-2
CASSSGGYGYTF
TGTGCCAGCAGCTCAGGGGGCTATGGCTACACCTTC
>TRBD2|.|TRBV6-1|TRBJ2-3
CASSGRAGSTDTQYF
TGTGCCAGCAGTGGCAGAGCGGGAAGCACAGATACGCAGTATTTT
>TRBD1|.|TRBV10-3|TRBJ2-7
CAISWDRAYEQYF
TGTGCCATCAGTTGGGACAGGGCCTACGAGCAGTACTTC
>TRBD2|.|TRBV5-1|TRBJ2-2
CASMVAGDTGELFF
TGCGCCAGCATGGTAGCGGGAGACACCGGGGAGCTGTTTTTT
>.|.|TRBV7-2|TRBJ1-2
CASTAARVNYGYTF
TGTGCCAGCACCGCCGCCAGGGTGAACTATGGCTACACCTTC
>.|.|TRBV5-4|TRBJ2-3
CASSGGWADTQYF
TGTGCCAGCAGCGGAGGTTGGGCAGATACGCAGTATTTT
>TRBD2|.|TRBV9|TRBJ2-2
CASSVSGSTGELFF
TGTGCCAGCAGCGTTAGCGGGAGCACCGGGGAGCTGTTTTTT
>.|.|TRBV18|TRBJ2-5
CASSPPDREETQYF
TGTGCCAGCTCACCCCCGGACAGAGAAGAGACCCAGTACTTC
>TRBD2|.|TRBV2|TRBJ2-1
CASSEIAGAGSEQFF
TGTGCCAGCAGTGAAATAGCGGGGGCGGGAAGTGAGCAGTTCTTC
>.|.|TRBV19|TRBJ1-1
CASSTRANTEAFF
TGTGCCAGTAGTACCCGAGCGAACACTGAAGCTTTCTTT
>.|few|TRBV11-2|TRBJ1-1
CASSTETAGTEAFF
TGTGCCAGCAGCACCGAGACAGCGGGGACTGAAGCTTTCTTT